These 21 T cell receptor beta chains came from one sample sequenced in a study of T cells after yellow fever vaccination. TCRdb reprocessed the 5' RACE reads with MiXCR, giving one entry per CDR3 protein. The sample gives about 340,000 distinct CDR3 sequences, roughly an eighth of which show up once; 3.2% is in the top ten. Sequences were derived from CD4+ T cells sorted from PBMCs, sampled 15 days after the yellow fever booster vaccination. These receptors came from a man aged 18-30 years who received the YFV17D yellow fever vaccine.

The DNA of the CDR3 is TGTGCCAGCAAGAGTTCGATTGGAGGTACTGAAGCTTTCTTT. Protein sequence: CASKSSIGGTEAFF. V usage is TRBV6-4 and J usage is TRBJ1-1, with unresolved D. The CDR3 is 14 amino acids. Trimming took 7 bases from V and 5 from J, leaving 17 bases between them. Per germline, CDR1 MRHNA and CDR2 SNTAGT.

This clonotype was recorded a few times. The CDR3: CATSRVVLTNSPLHF. The CDR3 coding sequence is TGTGCCACCAGCAGAGTCGTATTAACTAATTCACCCCTCCACTTT. This chain connects TRBV15 to TRBJ1-6; the D is unclear. The length of the CDR3 is 15 residues. Deletions cut 1 base from V and 6 bases from J, with 10 bases between. CDR1 LNHNV and CDR2 YYDKDF come from the germline V gene (reference sequence).

Many counts were recorded for this clonotype. The chain links TRBV3-1 to TRBJ1-4; 7 nucleotides align to TRBD1. The CDR3 has 15 amino acids. Germline CDR1 is LGHDT and CDR2 is YNNKEL (reference sequence). V gave up 4 bases and J gave up 2 bases; unmatched junction bases: 4. CDR3 loop: CASSPWTGTNEKLFF. The CDR3 bases are TGTGCCAGCAGCCCATGGACAGGCACTAATGAAAAACTGTTTTTT.

This chain connects TRBV11-3 to TRBJ2-1; the D is unclear. V lost 3 bases to trimming and J lost 3 bases, with 12 bases between them. Germline V gene data show CDR1 as SGHNT and CDR2 as YENEEA. CDR3 length: 15 amino acids. The CDR3 DNA follows: TGTGCCAGCAGCTTCGAAACGGCGAACTACAATGAGCAGTTCTTC. As protein: CASSFETANYNEQFF. The whole variable domain, filled in from reference TRBV11-3 and TRBJ2-1, reads EAGVVQSPRYKIIEKKQPVAFWCNPISGHNTLYWYLQNLGQGPELLIRYENEEAVDDSQLPKDRFSAERLKGVDSTLKIQPAELGDSAVYLCASSFETANYNEQFFGPGTRLTVL.

The sample holds a few counts of this clonotype. The chain uses TRBV6-5 and TRBJ2-7; 7 bases are a match to TRBD1. J was trimmed by 6 bases and V by 5 bases; bases with no gene match: 10. Germline values: CDR1 MNHEY, CDR2 SVGAGI. This CDR3 has 14 residues. The CDR3 nucleotides read TGTGCCAGCAGTCGGGGCCCAAGGGGGCTCGAGCAGTACGTC. Residues: CASSRGPRGLEQYV.

CDR3 protein: CASSLEWGDTEAFF. CDR3 in DNA: TGTGCCAGCAGCTTGGAGTGGGGGGACACTGAAGCTTTCTTT. V is TRBV5-5 and J is TRBJ1-1; maybe TRBD1 (5 bases). Germline values: CDR1 SGHKS, CDR2 YYEKEE (reference sequence). Trimming took 0 bases from V and 3 from J, leaving 9 bases between them. The CDR3 is made up of 14 amino acids.

This clonotype was detected a few times. The chain employs TRBV3-1 and TRBJ1-3; D unresolved. The CDR3 sequence is 12 residues long. Per germline, CDR1 LGHDT and CDR2 YNNKEL (reference sequence). Trimming removed 4 bases at V and 8 bases at J, with 9 bases between. CDR3 residues: CASSLTGDTIYF. The DNA of the CDR3 is TGTGCCAGCAGCCTAACCGGGGACACCATATATTTT.

This clonotype has just a few counts. J is TRBJ2-5 and V is TRBV20-1; D tentatively fits TRBD1 or TRBD2 (6 bases each). Germline CDR1 DFQATT, CDR2 SNEGSKA (reference sequence). V gave up 5 bases and J gave up 5 bases, with 18 bases separating them. This CDR3 region has 14 residues. The CDR3 loop reads CSAPPGAPMETQYF. In nucleotides, the CDR3 is TGCAGTGCTCCACCGGGGGCTCCTATGGAGACCCAGTACTTC.

This clonotype was seen more than once but under ten times. The V and J genes are TRBV7-9 and TRBJ2-1, with D perhaps given as TRBD1 or TRBD2 (6 bases each). Germline V CDR1 and CDR2: SEHNR, FQNEAQ (reference sequence). The CDR3 extends over 15 amino acids. Trimming stripped 5 bases from V and 6 bases from J, with 17 bases between. Here the CDR3 DNA reads TGTGCCAGCAGCCTCGGGGGCCCCCGGCCCAATGAGCAGTTCTTC. Translated, it gives CASSLGGPRPNEQFF.

The gene calls are TRBV20-1 and TRBJ2-6; 7 nucleotides align to TRBD1. CDR1 is DFQATT and CDR2 is SNEGSKA in the germline V gene (reference sequence). J was trimmed by 4 bases and V by 6 bases; bases with no gene match: 9. The CDR3 length is 15 residues. Here the CDR3 DNA reads TGCAGTGCCTCGGACAGGTCCACCGGGGCCAACGTCCTGACTTTC. It specifies CSASDRSTGANVLTF.

The chain links TRBV6-2 or TRBV6-3 to TRBJ2-5; TRBD1 agrees at 9 bases. Germline V gene sequence: CDR1 MNHEY, CDR2 SVGEGT. Unmatched junction bases numbered 2, after V lost 1 base and J lost 5 bases. The CDR3 is 14 amino acids. CDR3 sequence (DNA): TGTGCCAGCAGTTACTACAGGGGGCTGGAGACCCAGTACTTC. Translated: CASSYYRGLETQYF.

The chain couples TRBV9 to TRBJ2-7, with TRBD2 as a possible D gene (5 bases). Trimming left V 3 bases short and J 3 bases short, with 13 bases between. Germline CDR1 is SGDLS and CDR2 is YYNGEE. The CDR3 is made up of 14 amino acids. CDR3 nucleotides: TGTGCCAGCAGCGCCCACCTAGCTGTCTACGAGCAGTACGTC. Its protein is CASSAHLAVYEQYV.

The chain employs TRBV28 and TRBJ1-2, with 9 bases identical to TRBD1. In germline, CDR1 is MDHEN, CDR2 SYDVKM. This CDR3 is built from 14 residues. V dropped 6 bases and J dropped 4; count of bases not matched to a gene: 6. The CDR3 nucleotides read TGTGCCAGCAGAGTACAGGGGGCGGGCTATGGCTACACCTTC. Amino acids: CASRVQGAGYGYTF.

CDR3 in DNA: TGTGCCAGCAGGGAGGAGGTAGGAGAGACCCAGTACTTC. Translating it yields CASREEVGETQYF. The chain is built from TRBV2 and TRBJ2-5; D is perhaps TRBD2 (5 bases). CDR1 is SNHLY, CDR2 FYNNEI, per germline. The V end lost 6 bases, the J end lost 4 bases, and 12 bases lay between the germline ends. The CDR3 extends over 13 amino acids.

This clonotype showed up just a few times. The V gene is TRBV5-1, the J gene TRBJ2-5; D might be TRBD1 (6 bases). Germline CDR1 and CDR2: SGHRS and YFSETQ. CDR3 length: 16 residues. The V end lost 2 bases, the J end lost 0 bases, and 14 bases lay between the germline ends. The CDR3 reads CASSLTQGRYQETQYF. The CDR3 DNA reads TGCGCCAGCAGCTTAACCCAGGGGCGGTACCAAGAGACCCAGTACTTC.

The table lists this clonotype with a few counts. CDR3 sequence reads: CASSSRTGGSQVYGANVLTF. The CDR3 DNA is TGTGCCAGCAGCTCCCGGACAGGGGGCTCTCAGGTGTACGGGGCCAACGTCCTGACTTTC. The chain is built from TRBV7-9 and TRBJ2-6; TRBD1 agrees at 11 bases. J was trimmed by 4 bases and V by 4 bases; bases with no gene match: 15. CDR1 and CDR2 (germline): SEHNR, FQNEAQ (reference sequence). The CDR3 sequence is 20 residues long. Based on the CDR3 plus reference TRBV7-9 and TRBJ2-6, the full variable domain is DTGVSQNPRHKITKRGQNVTFRCDPISEHNRLYWYRQTLGQGPEFLTYFQNEAQLEKSRLLSDRFSAERPKGSFSTLEIQRTEQGDSAMYLCASSSRTGGSQVYGANVLTFGAGSRLTVL.

This clonotype was detected many times. The V and J genes are TRBV20-1 and TRBJ2-1; 8 bases fit TRBD2. Losses at the gene ends were 5 bases for V and 6 bases for J; bases not matched to a gene: 9. This CDR3 has 14 amino acids. Germline V gene sequence: CDR1 DFQATT, CDR2 SNEGSKA (reference sequence). The CDR3 sequence is CSAPRSSGINEQFF. Here the CDR3 DNA reads TGCAGTGCTCCGCGGAGTAGCGGGATCAATGAGCAGTTCTTC.

The CDR3 loop reads CASSWASGAGEQYV. CDR3 in DNA: TGTGCCAGCAGCTGGGCGTCGGGGGCTGGAGAGCAGTACGTC. This chain uses TRBV7-2 with TRBJ2-7; D is perhaps TRBD1 or TRBD2 (6 bases each). V gave up 4 bases and J gave up 7 bases, with 17 bases separating them. CDR1 is SGHTA and CDR2 is FQGNSA in the germline V gene. The CDR3 is made up of 14 amino acids.

This clonotype has just a few counts. This rearrangement joins TRBV3-1 to TRBJ1-1; D not certain. Between the trimmed V and J ends, which lost 3 bases and 10 bases, there was a span of 12 bases. Germline loops: CDR1 LGHDT, CDR2 YNNKEL (reference sequence). There are 12 residues in the CDR3. The CDR3 DNA is TGTGCCAGCAGCCAGTACGGGTTCTTAGCTTTCTTT. Amino acid sequence: CASSQYGFLAFF.

The sample holds a few counts of this clonotype. V gene TRBV4-3 combines with J gene TRBJ2-2; 7 nucleotides align to TRBD1. The V and J ends lost 0 bases and 4 bases, in that order; junction bases with no gene match: 8. Germline CDR1 and CDR2: LGHNA and YSLEER. The CDR3 is 17 residues long. The CDR3 loop reads CASSQERMGQLTGELFF. CDR3 DNA: TGCGCCAGCAGCCAAGAAAGAATGGGACAGCTCACCGGGGAGCTGTTTTTT.

The chain joins TRBV5-1 to TRBJ1-4; D is undetermined. V lost 0 bases and J lost 8, with 11 bases in between. The CDR3 covers 14 residues. Germline assignment: CDR1 SGHRS and CDR2 YFSETQ. The CDR3 DNA reads TGCGCCAGCAGCTTGGACAGCCTCGGAGAAAAACTGTTTTTT. Residues: CASSLDSLGEKLFF.